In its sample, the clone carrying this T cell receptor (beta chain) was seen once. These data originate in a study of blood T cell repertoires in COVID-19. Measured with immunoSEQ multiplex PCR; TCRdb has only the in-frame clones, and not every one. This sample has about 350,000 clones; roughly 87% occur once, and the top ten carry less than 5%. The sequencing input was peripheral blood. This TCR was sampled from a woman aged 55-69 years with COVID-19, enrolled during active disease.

The CDR3 coding sequence is TGTGCCAGCAGCTATTCCGGGACAGGGGATGGCTACACCTTC. Its translation: CASSYSGTGDGYTF. This chain joins TRBV2 and TRBJ1-2; 10 nucleotides match TRBD1. The length of the CDR3 is 14 residues. Losses at the gene ends were 6 bases for V and 6 bases for J; bases not matched to a gene: 7. CDR1 is SNHLY, CDR2 FYNNEI, per germline. The full variable domain, with the rest looked up from reference TRBV2 and TRBJ1-2, is EPEVTQTPSHQVTQMGQEVILRCVPISNHLYFYWYRQILGQKVEFLVSFYNNEISEKSEIFDDQFSVERPDGSNFTLKIRSTKLEDSAMYFCASSYSGTGDGYTFGSGTRLTVV.